Listed below are T cell receptor beta chains from one sample, sequenced in a study of Ad26.COV2.S vaccination and SARS-CoV-2 variants. The assay was immunoSEQ multiplex PCR, and TCRdb's table has in-frame clones only and misses some. The table has about 480,000 clones, around 85% seen once. Sequencing used peripheral blood, obtained in a trial of Ad26.COV2.S vaccine versus placebo. The receptors shown here come from a person between 18 and 65 years old who received the Ad26.COV2.S COVID-19 vaccine or a placebo. Each CDR3 is given with its conserved first and last residue. The order of the fields is D gene, clone size, V gene, J gene, CDR3 protein, CDR3 DNA. D genes are given only for firm matches. Clone size is shown for a subset of rows, as once, few, many or a class of expanded clone.

D gene: NA
clone size: NA
V gene: TRBV11-3
J gene: TRBJ2-7
CDR3 protein: CASSQEGREQYF
CDR3 DNA: TGTGCCAGCAGCCAGGAGGGGCGCGAGCAGTACTTC

D gene: NA
clone size: NA
V gene: TRBV3-1/TRBV3-2
J gene: TRBJ2-2
CDR3 protein: CASSPPRVPPRELFF
CDR3 DNA: TGTGCCAGCAGCCCCCCCAGGGTTCCTCCGCGGGAGCTGTTTTTT

D gene: NA
clone size: once
V gene: TRBV20-1
J gene: TRBJ1-1
CDR3 protein: CSASRTRLLNTEAFF
CDR3 DNA: TGCAGTGCTAGTCGGACACGGTTATTGAACACTGAAGCTTTCTTT

D gene: TRBD1
clone size: NA
V gene: TRBV5-4
J gene: TRBJ1-1
CDR3 protein: CASSLQGGNTEAFF
CDR3 DNA: TGTGCCAGCAGCTTGCAAGGGGGCAACACTGAAGCTTTCTTT

D gene: NA
clone size: NA
V gene: TRBV19
J gene: TRBJ2-3
CDR3 protein: CASGEDTDTQYF
CDR3 DNA: TGTGCCAGTGGGGAGGACACAGATACGCAGTATTTT

D gene: NA
clone size: NA
V gene: TRBV19
J gene: TRBJ1-2
CDR3 protein: CASSSPRAQNYGYTF
CDR3 DNA: TGTGCCAGTAGCTCTCCAAGGGCCCAGAACTATGGCTACACCTTC

D gene: TRBD1
clone size: NA
V gene: TRBV19
J gene: TRBJ2-7
CDR3 protein: CASTPGQGSYEQYF
CDR3 DNA: TGTGCCAGTACCCCCGGACAGGGCTCCTACGAGCAGTACTTC

D gene: TRBD2
clone size: NA
V gene: TRBV2
J gene: TRBJ2-1
CDR3 protein: CASSEETSGSGEQFF
CDR3 DNA: TGTGCCAGCAGTGAGGAGACTAGCGGGAGTGGCGAGCAGTTCTTC

D gene: TRBD1
clone size: NA
V gene: TRBV24-1
J gene: TRBJ2-1
CDR3 protein: CATSDTSGTGNEQFF
CDR3 DNA: TGTGCCACCAGTGATACCTCCGGGACAGGGAATGAGCAGTTCTTC

D gene: TRBD1
clone size: NA
V gene: TRBV6-5
J gene: TRBJ2-2
CDR3 protein: CASGDRWNTGELFF
CDR3 DNA: TGTGCCAGCGGGGACAGGTGGAACACCGGGGAGCTGTTTTTT

D gene: TRBD2
clone size: NA
V gene: TRBV4-3
J gene: TRBJ2-5
CDR3 protein: CASSQGVAGRDQETQYF
CDR3 DNA: TGCGCCAGCAGCCAAGGGGTGGCGGGGAGGGACCAAGAGACCCAGTACTTC

D gene: NA
clone size: NA
V gene: TRBV5-1
J gene: TRBJ2-2
CDR3 protein: CASSLALNRGELFF
CDR3 DNA: TGCGCCAGCAGCTTGGCCCTAAACCGCGGGGAGCTGTTTTTT

D gene: NA
clone size: once
V gene: TRBV30
J gene: TRBJ1-5
CDR3 protein: CAWSRGKRSNQPQHF
CDR3 DNA: TGTGCCTGGAGTCGGGGGAAACGTAGCAATCAGCCCCAGCATTTT

D gene: TRBD1
clone size: once
V gene: TRBV19
J gene: TRBJ1-6
CDR3 protein: CASSIDRGNSPLHF
CDR3 DNA: TGTGCCAGTAGTATCGACAGGGGGAATTCACCCCTCCACTTT

D gene: NA
clone size: NA
V gene: TRBV28
J gene: TRBJ2-5
CDR3 protein: CASSLPGLETQYF
CDR3 DNA: TGTGCCAGCAGTTTGCCAGGGTTGGAGACCCAGTACTTC

D gene: TRBD1
clone size: once
V gene: TRBV29-1
J gene: TRBJ2-7
CDR3 protein: CSAGTGGYEQYF
CDR3 DNA: TGCAGCGCAGGGACAGGGGGGTACGAGCAGTACTTC

D gene: TRBD1
clone size: NA
V gene: TRBV5-1
J gene: TRBJ1-1
CDR3 protein: CASSPGTGVTEAFF
CDR3 DNA: TGCGCCAGCAGCCCCGGGACAGGGGTGACTGAAGCTTTCTTT

D gene: NA
clone size: NA
V gene: TRBV9
J gene: TRBJ1-3
CDR3 protein: CASSLSVDRNTIYF
CDR3 DNA: TGTGCCAGCAGCCTTTCGGTGGATCGAAACACCATATATTTT

D gene: NA
clone size: NA
V gene: TRBV6-2/TRBV6-3
J gene: TRBJ2-1
CDR3 protein: CASSVPYNEQFF
CDR3 DNA: TGTGCCAGCAGTGTGCCGTACAATGAGCAGTTCTTC

D gene: NA
clone size: NA
V gene: TRBV5-1
J gene: TRBJ1-2
CDR3 protein: CASSPGHLSLTNYGYTF
CDR3 DNA: TGCGCCAGCAGCCCCGGACACCTCTCTCTTACTAACTATGGCTACACCTTC

D gene: TRBD2
clone size: NA
V gene: TRBV19
J gene: TRBJ2-5
CDR3 protein: CASSSGRVETQYF
CDR3 DNA: TGTGCCAGTAGTAGCGGGAGGGTTGAGACCCAGTACTTC

D gene: TRBD1
clone size: NA
V gene: TRBV30
J gene: TRBJ1-3
CDR3 protein: CAWSVPEDRLGNTIYF
CDR3 DNA: TGTGCCTGGAGTGTTCCCGAGGACAGGTTAGGAAACACCATATATTTT

D gene: NA
clone size: NA
V gene: TRBV28
J gene: TRBJ2-1
CDR3 protein: CASSLPTFDNEQFF
CDR3 DNA: TGTGCCAGCAGTTTACCAACTTTTGACAATGAGCAGTTCTTC

D gene: TRBD2
clone size: NA
V gene: TRBV30
J gene: TRBJ2-4
CDR3 protein: CAWSVGPSGSIQYF
CDR3 DNA: TGTGCCTGGAGCGTAGGACCCAGCGGGAGTATTCAGTACTTC

D gene: NA
clone size: NA
V gene: TRBV5-1
J gene: TRBJ1-6
CDR3 protein: CASSPAGGGDNSPLHF
CDR3 DNA: TGCGCCAGCAGCCCGGCCGGCGGAGGAGATAATTCACCCCTCCACTTT

D gene: NA
clone size: NA
V gene: TRBV5-1
J gene: TRBJ1-4
CDR3 protein: CASSLDRVGEKLFF
CDR3 DNA: TGCGCCAGCAGCTTGGACAGGGTCGGGGAAAAACTGTTTTTT

D gene: NA
clone size: NA
V gene: TRBV5-4
J gene: TRBJ2-3
CDR3 protein: CASRPDYSSTDTQYF
CDR3 DNA: TGTGCCAGCAGACCCGACTATTCCAGCACAGATACGCAGTATTTT

D gene: NA
clone size: NA
V gene: TRBV30
J gene: TRBJ2-5
CDR3 protein: CAWMLGTSILPQYF
CDR3 DNA: TGTGCCTGGATGCTGGGGACCTCAATTCTCCCCCAGTACTTC

D gene: TRBD1
clone size: NA
V gene: TRBV7-9
J gene: TRBJ1-4
CDR3 protein: CASSLAGGEKLFF
CDR3 DNA: TGTGCCAGCAGCCTTGCAGGGGGGGAAAAACTGTTTTTT

D gene: NA
clone size: NA
V gene: TRBV28
J gene: TRBJ1-4
CDR3 protein: CASSGTGRDEKLFF
CDR3 DNA: TGTGCCAGCAGTGGTACAGGGCGGGATGAAAAACTGTTTTTT

D gene: TRBD1
clone size: once
V gene: TRBV4-2
J gene: TRBJ2-5
CDR3 protein: CASSQGGPADRGPGSETQYF
CDR3 DNA: TGTGCCAGCAGCCAAGGAGGTCCTGCGGACAGGGGGCCGGGTTCGGAGACCCAGTACTTC

D gene: NA
clone size: NA
V gene: TRBV5-4
J gene: TRBJ1-2
CDR3 protein: CASRAPWTVPLNGYTF
CDR3 DNA: TGTGCCAGCAGAGCACCCTGGACAGTCCCCCTTAACGGCTACACCTTC

D gene: TRBD2
clone size: NA
V gene: TRBV6-2/TRBV6-3
J gene: TRBJ2-1
CDR3 protein: CASSYTLAFQNEQFF
CDR3 DNA: TGTGCCAGCAGTTACACACTAGCGTTTCAGAATGAGCAGTTCTTC

D gene: NA
clone size: once
V gene: TRBV30
J gene: TRBJ1-1
CDR3 protein: CAWFSTNPEAFF
CDR3 DNA: TGTGCCTGGTTCTCGACAAATCCTGAAGCTTTCTTT

D gene: NA
clone size: NA
V gene: TRBV15
J gene: TRBJ2-5
CDR3 protein: CATSREGSLETQYF
CDR3 DNA: TGTGCCACCAGCAGAGAGGGCTCTTTAGAGACCCAGTACTTC

D gene: TRBD1
clone size: once
V gene: TRBV25-1
J gene: TRBJ2-1
CDR3 protein: CASSEKTGGINEQFF
CDR3 DNA: TGTGCCAGCAGTGAAAAGACAGGGGGCATCAATGAGCAGTTCTTC

D gene: NA
clone size: NA
V gene: TRBV27
J gene: TRBJ1-1
CDR3 protein: CAGIGGTEAFF
CDR3 DNA: TGTGCCGGTATTGGGGGCACTGAAGCTTTCTTT

D gene: NA
clone size: few
V gene: TRBV10-3
J gene: TRBJ2-2
CDR3 protein: CAISEYIPGELFF
CDR3 DNA: TGTGCCATCAGTGAGTACATACCCGGGGAGCTGTTTTTT

D gene: TRBD1
clone size: NA
V gene: TRBV5-4
J gene: TRBJ1-6
CDR3 protein: CATSPRGNNSPLHF
CDR3 DNA: TGTGCCACCTCTCCCAGGGGGAACAATTCACCCCTCCACTTT

D gene: TRBD1
clone size: NA
V gene: TRBV14
J gene: TRBJ1-4
CDR3 protein: CASSHGTGAAKLFF
CDR3 DNA: TGTGCCAGCAGCCATGGGACAGGGGCTGCTAAACTGTTTTTT

D gene: NA
clone size: NA
V gene: TRBV5-8
J gene: TRBJ2-2
CDR3 protein: CASSFYRSNTGELFF
CDR3 DNA: TGTGCCAGCAGCTTTTACAGGTCGAACACCGGGGAGCTGTTTTTT

D gene: TRBD2
clone size: NA
V gene: TRBV30
J gene: TRBJ2-5
CDR3 protein: CAWSPGGTQYF
CDR3 DNA: TGTGCCTGGAGTCCGGGGGGGACCCAGTACTTC

D gene: NA
clone size: NA
V gene: TRBV5-1
J gene: TRBJ1-2
CDR3 protein: CASSLDLLTTNYGYTF
CDR3 DNA: TGCGCCAGCAGCTTAGATTTACTAACTACTAACTATGGCTACACCTTC

D gene: NA
clone size: few
V gene: TRBV6-5
J gene: TRBJ2-5
CDR3 protein: CASREETQYF
CDR3 DNA: TGTGCCAGCAGGGAAGAGACCCAGTACTTC

D gene: NA
clone size: NA
V gene: TRBV29-1
J gene: TRBJ2-7
CDR3 protein: CSVAWSTYEQYF
CDR3 DNA: TGCAGCGTCGCGTGGTCCACCTACGAGCAGTACTTC

D gene: NA
clone size: NA
V gene: TRBV7-3
J gene: TRBJ2-1
CDR3 protein: CASSLGLGNEQFF
CDR3 DNA: TGTGCCAGCAGCTTAGGGCTGGGCAATGAGCAGTTCTTC

D gene: TRBD1
clone size: NA
V gene: TRBV28
J gene: TRBJ1-5
CDR3 protein: CASSNNRGGQPQHF
CDR3 DNA: TGTGCCAGCAGTAACAACAGGGGCGGTCAGCCCCAGCATTTT

D gene: NA
clone size: NA
V gene: TRBV5-5
J gene: TRBJ2-1
CDR3 protein: CASSLAGNEQFF
CDR3 DNA: TGTGCCAGCAGCCTTGCAGGGAATGAGCAGTTCTTC

D gene: TRBD1
clone size: NA
V gene: TRBV27
J gene: TRBJ1-5
CDR3 protein: CASSLMGQGAPSNQPQHF
CDR3 DNA: TGTGCCAGCAGTTTAATGGGACAGGGGGCCCCTAGCAATCAGCCCCAGCATTTT

D gene: TRBD1
clone size: NA
V gene: TRBV5-5
J gene: TRBJ2-5
CDR3 protein: CASSPGQVYGAQYF
CDR3 DNA: TGTGCCAGCAGCCCCGGACAGGTATACGGGGCCCAGTACTTC

D gene: NA
clone size: NA
V gene: TRBV5-5
J gene: TRBJ2-5
CDR3 protein: CASSLGGRLRQETQYF
CDR3 DNA: TGTGCCAGCAGCTTAGGGGGGCGCTTACGGCAAGAGACCCAGTACTTC

D gene: NA
clone size: NA
V gene: TRBV27
J gene: TRBJ2-3
CDR3 protein: CASSYGSASISTDTQYF
CDR3 DNA: TGTGCCAGCAGTTATGGGAGTGCTTCTATTAGCACAGATACGCAGTATTTT

D gene: TRBD2
clone size: NA
V gene: TRBV25-1
J gene: TRBJ2-1
CDR3 protein: CASSDRVGGYNEQFF
CDR3 DNA: TGTGCCAGCAGTGATAGGGTGGGAGGGTACAATGAGCAGTTCTTC

D gene: NA
clone size: NA
V gene: TRBV5-4
J gene: TRBJ1-6
CDR3 protein: CASSFGPRKDSPLHF
CDR3 DNA: TGTGCCAGCAGCTTCGGACCCAGGAAGGATTCACCCCTCCACTTT

D gene: NA
clone size: NA
V gene: TRBV6-5
J gene: TRBJ2-2
CDR3 protein: CASRRTGGNGELFF
CDR3 DNA: TGTGCCAGCAGACGAACGGGGGGCAACGGGGAGCTGTTTTTT

D gene: TRBD1
clone size: NA
V gene: TRBV6-5
J gene: TRBJ1-1
CDR3 protein: CASSSPGQGSTEAFF
CDR3 DNA: TGTGCCAGCAGCTCCCCCGGACAGGGGAGCACTGAAGCTTTCTTT

D gene: NA
clone size: NA
V gene: TRBV11-2
J gene: TRBJ2-4
CDR3 protein: CASSSGTEKNIQYF
CDR3 DNA: TGTGCCAGCAGCTCGGGGACGGAGAAAAACATTCAGTACTTC

D gene: NA
clone size: NA
V gene: TRBV29-1
J gene: TRBJ2-1
CDR3 protein: CSVEAPLPRRNEQFF
CDR3 DNA: TGCAGCGTTGAAGCCCCCTTACCCAGGCGGAATGAGCAGTTCTTC

D gene: TRBD1
clone size: NA
V gene: TRBV19
J gene: TRBJ2-2
CDR3 protein: CASRWGQGGTGELFF
CDR3 DNA: TGTGCCAGTAGATGGGGACAGGGGGGCACCGGGGAGCTGTTTTTT